These 10 T cell receptor beta chains were sequenced from one sample in a study of T cell responses to AZD1222 COVID-19 vaccine. The protocol was immunoSEQ multiplex PCR, while the TCRdb copy is restricted to in-frame clones and leaves out a portion. This table holds about 93,000 clones, 65% to 90% found once. The material was peripheral blood, obtained on day 0 of AZD1222 vaccination. The receptors were gathered from an adult in good health.

V is TRBV6-6 and J is TRBJ2-7; D gene unclear. Germline assignment: CDR1 MNHNY and CDR2 SVGAGI (reference sequence). V lost 2 bases and J 2 bases, leaving 7 bases between the germline ends. The CDR3 has 13 residues. This chain's CDR3 is CASSYGRPYEQYF. The CDR3, as DNA: TGTGCCAGCAGTTACGGTCGACCCTACGAGCAGTACTTC.

The rearrangement uses TRBV29-1 and TRBJ2-2; D may be TRBD1 or TRBD2 (6 bases each). This CDR3 spans 14 amino acids. CDR1 and CDR2 from the germline V gene are SQVTM and ANQGSEA. V was shortened by 5 bases and J by 7 bases, with 17 bases between the two germline ends. The CDR3 DNA sequence: TGCAGCGTTCGGAGGGGGAATCGGGGCGGGGAGCTGTTTTTT. The encoded protein is CSVRRGNRGGELFF.

The gene calls are TRBV5-5 and TRBJ2-3, with TRBD2 matching over 7 bases. The CDR3 covers 14 residues. The V gene end was trimmed by 6 bases and the J gene end by 2 bases; junction bases not matched to a gene: 6. Germline CDR1 SGHKS, CDR2 YYEKEE (reference sequence). The CDR3 region is CASTITSVTDTQYF. The DNA for the CDR3 is TGTGCCAGCACCATCACTAGCGTCACAGATACGCAGTATTTT.

Only a few counts were recorded for this clone. This rearrangement joins TRBV2 to TRBJ2-3; no clear D. The CDR3 has 13 residues. From germline, CDR1 is SNHLY and CDR2 FYNNEI. Deletions cut 6 bases from V and 2 bases from J, with 9 bases between. DNA for the CDR3: TGTGCCAGCAGAGTACCCTTCACAGATACGCAGTATTTT. Protein sequence: CASRVPFTDTQYF.

This rearrangement joins TRBV18 to TRBJ1-4; the match to TRBD1 covers 8 bases. Germline lookup yields CDR1 KGHSH and CDR2 LQKENI. This CDR3 has 13 residues. The J segment lost 5 bases and the V segment lost 4 bases, leaving 0 bases of the junction unmatched. The CDR3 nucleotides read TGTGCCAGCTCACGACAGGGGAATGAAAAACTGTTTTTT. Translated, it gives CASSRQGNEKLFF.

This clone was picked up one time. The chain couples TRBV9 to TRBJ1-6, with D perhaps matching TRBD1 (6 bases). V dropped 3 bases and J dropped 5 bases, with 12 bases sitting between them. The CDR3 is 15 amino acids. Germline V gene lookup returns CDR1 SGDLS and CDR2 YYNGEE. The CDR3 here is CASSAWDTHNSPLHF. In DNA, the CDR3 is TGTGCCAGCAGCGCCTGGGACACCCATAATTCACCCCTCCACTTT.

The rearrangement joins TRBV11-2 to TRBJ2-3; 7 bases line up with TRBD2. V dropped 5 bases and J dropped 1; count of bases not matched to a gene: 9. The CDR3 contains 16 residues. Germline-derived CDR1 and CDR2 are SGHAT and FQNNGV. The CDR3 DNA reads as TGTGCCAGCAGCGTCTTTGGGAGCGGGGGCACAGATACGCAGTATTTT. It codes for CASSVFGSGGTDTQYF.

The chain recombines TRBV10-2 with TRBJ2-1; TRBD2 aligns across 8 bases. Germline V CDR1 and CDR2: WSHSY, SAAADI. V lost 4 bases and J lost 9; bases outside the gene matches: 11. The CDR3 totals 15 residues. The CDR3 loop reads CASSGVAGRGGEQFF. DNA of the CDR3: TGCGCCAGCAGTGGGGTAGCGGGAAGAGGTGGTGAGCAGTTCTTC.

The CDR3 DNA is TGTGCCAGCAGCTTAGGGGGCGGGGAGCAGTTCTTC. Protein sequence: CASSLGGGEQFF. The gene calls are TRBV7-6 and TRBJ2-1; D is perhaps TRBD1 or TRBD2 (5 bases each). CDR1 SGHVS and CDR2 FNYEAQ come from the germline V gene. The CDR3 is 12 amino acids. Trimming took off 1 base at V and 10 bases at J, with 8 bases between the two ends.

The rearrangement uses TRBV4-2 and TRBJ1-5; D may be TRBD1 (6 bases). V gave up 4 bases and J gave up 0 bases, with 13 bases separating them. Germline CDR1 LGHNA, CDR2 YNFKEQ. This CDR3 region has 16 residues. CDR3 DNA: TGTGCCAGCAGCCTGGCAGGGGACTTTAGCAATCAGCCCCAGCATTTT. Translating it yields CASSLAGDFSNQPQHF.